The 24 T cell receptor beta chains listed next were all sequenced from one sample in a study of blood T cell repertoires in COVID-19. Measured with immunoSEQ multiplex PCR; TCRdb has only the in-frame clones, and not every one. The sample has around 400,000 clones; just over 90% are singletons. The specimen sequenced was PBMCs or T cells enriched from blood (not recorded which). These receptors all come from a woman in her forties who had been exposed to COVID-19.

The chain joins TRBV4-3 to TRBJ2-1; 8 bases match TRBD2. CDR3 length: 16 amino acids. Trimming at V came to 1 base and at J to 2 bases, leaving 4 bases not matched to a gene. The germline V gene encodes CDR1 LGHNA and CDR2 YSLEER. In nucleotides, the CDR3 is TGCGCCAGCAGCCAAGGCCTTAGCGGGACCTACAATGAGCAGTTCTTC. This gives the protein CASSQGLSGTYNEQFF.

J is TRBJ2-7 and V is TRBV30, with 8 positions matching TRBD2. Trimming removed 0 bases from V and 2 bases from J; junction bases left unmatched: 3. This CDR3 is 14 amino acids long. CDR1 and CDR2 from the germline V gene are GTSNPN and SVGIG (reference sequence). CDR3 DNA sequence: TGTGCCTGGAGTGTTAGCGGGGTCACCTACGAGCAGTACTTC. Protein: CAWSVSGVTYEQYF.

The chain combines TRBV6-5 with TRBJ2-5; D is perhaps TRBD1 (5 bases). CDR1 and CDR2 from the germline V gene are MNHEY and SVGAGI. Trimming stripped 6 bases from V and 5 bases from J, with 10 bases between. The CDR3 is made up of 12 amino acids. In DNA, the CDR3 is TGTGCCAGCAGCGACAGCAGCGAGACCCAGTACTTC. Translation: CASSDSSETQYF.

The V and J genes are TRBV18 and TRBJ1-1; TRBD1 matches 9 bases. CDR3 length: 17 residues. With 6 bases clipped from V and 0 bases from J, the junction kept 11 bases outside the gene matches. Germline CDR1 is KGHSH and CDR2 is LQKENI. This CDR3 is CASSPTGGLSMNTEAFF. The CDR3 coding sequence is TGTGCCAGCTCCCCGACAGGGGGTTTAAGCATGAACACTGAAGCTTTCTTT.

This chain uses TRBV27 with TRBJ2-1, with 8 positions matching TRBD2. From germline, CDR1 is MNHEY and CDR2 SMNVEV (reference sequence). The V segment lost 6 bases and the J segment 6 bases; nucleotides outside the gene matches: 10. This CDR3 is built from 15 residues. DNA for the CDR3: TGTGCCAGCAGGGCCTTTGGCGGGAGGCTCAATGAGCAGTTCTTC. Translated: CASRAFGGRLNEQFF.

The gene calls are TRBV19 and TRBJ1-1; no reliable D call. Germline V CDR1 and CDR2: LNHDA, SQIVND (reference sequence). CDR3 length equals 17 residues. Trimming left V 1 base short and J 1 base short, with 16 bases between. The CDR3 protein is CASSIGVSGRRNTEAFF. The CDR3 DNA sequence: TGTGCCAGTAGTATAGGGGTAAGCGGACGGAGGAACACTGAAGCTTTCTTT.

This rearrangement joins TRBV30 to TRBJ2-2; D is unresolved. The CDR3 runs to 12 residues. The germline V and J ends were trimmed by 2 bases and 2 bases, with 3 bases remaining between them. Germline V gene lookup returns CDR1 GTSNPN and CDR2 SVGIG (reference sequence). DNA for the CDR3: TGTGCCTGGAGTTCTAACACCGGGGAGCTGTTTTTT. The encoded protein is CAWSSNTGELFF. Drawing the rest from reference TRBV30 and TRBJ2-2, the complete variable domain is SQTIHQWPATLVQPVGSPLSLECTVEGTSNPNLYWYRQAAGRGLQLLFYSVGIGQISSEVPQNLSASRPQDRQFILSSKKLLLSDSGFYLCAWSSNTGELFFGEGSRLTVL.

The chain employs TRBV7-2 and TRBJ2-7; 11 nucleotides match TRBD2. The CDR3 extends over 16 amino acids. Trimming removed 5 bases from V and 4 bases from J; junction bases left unmatched: 10. CDR1 SGHTA and CDR2 FQGNSA come from the germline V gene. The CDR3 loop reads CASSTMRLAGTYEQYF. As DNA, the CDR3 is TGTGCCAGCAGCACCATGAGACTAGCGGGAACTTACGAGCAGTACTTC.

The chain employs TRBV7-8 and TRBJ2-7; 11 nucleotides align to TRBD2. CDR3 length equals 17 residues. Trimming took 0 bases from V and 4 from J; bases not matched to a gene: 8. Germline CDR1 SGHVS, CDR2 FQNEAQ. The CDR3 DNA is TGTGCCAGCAGCTTAGCGCAGGGGACTAGCGGCCGTTACGAGCAGTACTTC. The encoded protein is CASSLAQGTSGRYEQYF.

The chain couples TRBV7-2 to TRBJ2-4; D may be TRBD1 (5 bases). Germline assignment: CDR1 SGHTA and CDR2 FQGNSA. The CDR3 sequence is 13 residues long. Trimming shortened V by 9 bases and J by 2 bases, and 11 bases separated the two germline ends. As DNA, the CDR3 is TGTGCCAGTCGAAAGGGGTCCAAAAACATTCAGTACTTC. Protein product: CASRKGSKNIQYF.

The chain is built from TRBV11-3 and TRBJ1-2; a possible D gene is TRBD1 (6 bases). Germline CDR1 is SGHNT and CDR2 is YENEEA. V was clipped by 5 bases and J by 6 bases, with 16 bases between them. This CDR3 spans 14 amino acids. The CDR3 DNA sequence: TGTGCCAGCAGCGTAGGAACAGGGCCGGATGGCTACACCTTC. The encoded protein is CASSVGTGPDGYTF. Together with reference TRBV11-3 and TRBJ1-2, the CDR3 gives the full variable domain: EAGVVQSPRYKIIEKKQPVAFWCNPISGHNTLYWYLQNLGQGPELLIRYENEEAVDDSQLPKDRFSAERLKGVDSTLKIQPAELGDSAVYLCASSVGTGPDGYTFGSGTRLTVV.

The genes are TRBV19 and TRBJ2-7, with D possibly being TRBD1 (6 bases). Trimming shortened V by 8 bases and J by 2 bases, and 16 bases separated the two germline ends. The CDR3 runs 14 residues. CDR1 is LNHDA and CDR2 is SQIVND in the germline V gene (reference sequence). Here the CDR3 reads CASRKTGTTYEQYF. As DNA, the CDR3 is TGTGCCAGTCGGAAGACAGGAACCACCTACGAGCAGTACTTC.

This clone has a single count. The gene calls are TRBV2 and TRBJ1-4, with 7 nucleotides matching TRBD1. V dropped 6 bases and J dropped 10; count of bases not matched to a gene: 2. In germline, CDR1 is SNHLY, CDR2 FYNNEI. CDR3 length equals 11 residues. In DNA form, the CDR3 reads TGTGCCAGCAGGGGACAGTCAAAACTGTTTTTT. Residues: CASRGQSKLFF.

V usage is TRBV2 and J usage is TRBJ1-2; 10 nucleotides match TRBD1. Looked up from germline, CDR1 is SNHLY and CDR2 is FYNNEI. The CDR3 contains 12 residues. The V gene end was trimmed by 9 bases and the J gene end by 6 bases; junction bases not matched to a gene: 4. CDR3 bases: TGTGCCAGAAGGGGGACAGGGGATGGCTACACCTTC. Translated: CARRGTGDGYTF.

V gene TRBV10-3 combines with J gene TRBJ2-3, with 9 bases lining up with TRBD2. Germline V gives CDR1 ENHRY, CDR2 SYGVKD. The CDR3 consists of 16 residues. V gave up 0 bases and J gave up 4 bases; unmatched junction bases: 5. CDR3 in DNA: TGTGCCATCAGTGAGTCTGGCGGGGGGGCGTCAGATACGCAGTATTTT. It yields the protein CAISESGGGASDTQYF.

The V gene is TRBV5-1, the J gene TRBJ1-5; D is unclear. The length of the CDR3 is 13 residues. Trimming took 0 bases from V and 3 from J, leaving 4 bases between them. Germline CDR1 reads SGHRS; CDR2 reads YFSETQ. DNA of the CDR3: TGCGCCAGCAGCTTGGATATCAATCAGCCCCAGCATTTT. It codes for CASSLDINQPQHF.

The chain links TRBV9 to TRBJ2-5; 13 nucleotides match TRBD2. The CDR3 spans 17 residues. Germline CDR1 reads SGDLS; CDR2 reads YYNGEE. Losses at the gene ends were 2 bases for V and 5 bases for J; bases not matched to a gene: 9. CDR3 region: CASSVVPLAGGRETQYF. In DNA, the CDR3 is TGTGCCAGCAGCGTTGTTCCACTAGCGGGAGGGCGGGAGACCCAGTACTTC.

This clone was seen only a few times. The CDR3 DNA reads TGTGCCAGCAGCTTATTACCTCTTAACTCCGGCTACACCTTC. Amino acid sequence: CASSLLPLNSGYTF. This chain connects TRBV11-2 to TRBJ1-2, with D uncertain. The germline CDR1 and CDR2 sequences are SGHAT and FQNNGV. The CDR3 contains 14 residues. V was cut by 2 bases and J by 8 bases, with 15 bases left in between.

The chain couples TRBV7-9 to TRBJ1-2; D ambiguous. Germline V lookup: CDR1 SEHNR, CDR2 FQNEAQ (reference sequence). This CDR3 is 13 amino acids long. V lost 4 bases to trimming and J lost 4 bases, with 10 bases between them. This chain's CDR3 is CASSSGSGYGYTF. CDR3 bases: TGTGCCAGCAGCTCTGGTTCGGGCTATGGCTACACCTTC.

The J gene is TRBJ2-7, the V gene TRBV7-9, with a weak D call TRBD1 (5 bases). V lost 2 bases and J 0 bases, leaving 11 bases between the germline ends. The CDR3 loop spans 15 amino acids. Per the germline V gene, CDR1 is SEHNR and CDR2 is FQNEAQ (reference sequence). The DNA for the CDR3 is TGTGCCAGCAGCTTATCCCAGGGTTTCTCCTACGAGCAGTACTTC. Its translation is CASSLSQGFSYEQYF.

The chain combines TRBV27 with TRBJ1-1; tentative D call: TRBD1 (6 bases). Germline V lookup: CDR1 MNHEY, CDR2 SMNVEV (reference sequence). The CDR3 is 14 residues long. V was clipped by 2 bases and J by 1 base, with 8 bases between them. In nucleotides, the CDR3 is TGTGCCAGCAGTTTAGACAGGAGGAACACTGAAGCTTTCTTT. Its translation is CASSLDRRNTEAFF.

This clone was seen a few times. J is TRBJ1-1 and V is TRBV5-4; 7 nucleotides align to TRBD1. Germline lookup yields CDR1 SGHNT and CDR2 YYREEE (reference sequence). The CDR3 loop spans 15 amino acids. After removal of 0 bases from V and 6 bases from J, the junction contained 8 bases not matched to a gene. The CDR3 nucleotides read TGTGCCAGCAGCTTGGGCGTTAGACAGGGCGCTGAAGCTTTCTTT. It codes for CASSLGVRQGAEAFF.

This chain uses TRBV7-3 with TRBJ2-2; perhaps TRBD1 as D (6 bases). Germline V gene data show CDR1 as SGHTA and CDR2 as FQGTGA. The ends were cut back, 4 bases at V and 4 bases at J, with 10 bases in the middle. The CDR3 runs 14 residues. CDR3 amino acids: CASSSGQITGELFF. CDR3 DNA: TGTGCCAGCAGCTCCGGACAGATCACCGGGGAGCTGTTTTTT.

V gene TRBV2 combines with J gene TRBJ2-1; 10 bases align to TRBD2. The CDR3 length is 15 residues. Germline-derived CDR1 and CDR2 are SNHLY and FYNNEI. V trimming: 7 bases; J trimming: 8 bases; junction bases outside the gene matches: 11. This CDR3 reads CASKVRLAGVYEQFF. In DNA form, the CDR3 reads TGTGCCAGCAAAGTTCGACTAGCGGGCGTATATGAGCAGTTCTTC.